The rows below give T cell receptor beta chains drawn from one sample of a study of blood T cell repertoires in COVID-19. The table came from immunoSEQ multiplex PCR; TCRdb's copy has only in-frame clones and leaves some out. Of about 260,000 clones listed, roughly nine tenths are singletons. The sample comprised peripheral blood. The receptors shown here come from a man younger than 35 with active or convalescent COVID-19. Each CDR3 is given with its conserved first and last residue. Each record gives: J gene, V gene, clone size, D gene, CDR3 protein, CDR3 DNA. The D gene is left open where the match is weak. A row's size may be missing; if present it is once, few, many or a size class.

TRBJ2-3,TRBV7-3,.,TRBD2,CASSSTLAGGSDTQYF,TGTGCCAGCAGCTCGACACTAGCGGGAGGCTCAGATACGCAGTATTTT
TRBJ1-2,TRBV10-3,few,.,CAISEGQGYTF,TGTGCCATCAGTGAGGGACAGGGCTACACCTTC
TRBJ2-3,TRBV9,.,.,CASSVVPGTDTQYF,TGTGCCAGCAGCGTAGTCCCGGGCACAGATACGCAGTATTTT
TRBJ2-1,TRBV5-4,.,TRBD2,CASSLSLAGSGNEQFF,TGTGCCAGCAGCTTGTCCCTAGCGGGAAGCGGGAATGAGCAGTTCTTC
TRBJ1-1,TRBV19,.,.,CASSATGTEAFF,TGTGCCAGTAGTGCGACGGGTACTGAAGCTTTCTTT
TRBJ1-2,TRBV7-9,.,.,CASSAHRDPYGYTF,TGTGCCAGCAGCGCTCACAGGGACCCCTATGGCTACACCTTC
TRBJ2-1,TRBV19,.,.,CASSISTNEQFF,TGTGCCAGTAGTATCTCAACAAATGAGCAGTTCTTC
TRBJ2-3,TRBV19,.,.,CASSLQWSTDTQYF,TGTGCCAGTAGTCTACAGTGGTCCACAGATACGCAGTATTTT
TRBJ2-3,TRBV5-5,.,.,CASSLVPGSSTDTQYF,TGTGCCAGCAGCTTGGTTCCCGGTTCTAGCACAGATACGCAGTATTTT
TRBJ1-1,TRBV11-3,.,.,CASSAPPRDTEAFF,TGTGCCAGCAGCGCGCCCCCACGAGACACTGAAGCTTTCTTT
TRBJ2-1,TRBV7-3,.,.,CASSLGGLNEQFF,TGTGCCAGCAGCTTAGGGGGGTTGAATGAGCAGTTCTTC
TRBJ2-4,TRBV29-1,.,TRBD2,CSVAGGLADNIQYF,TGCAGCGTTGCGGGGGGACTCGCCGATAACATTCAGTACTTC
TRBJ2-2,TRBV24-1,.,.,CATGDTDTGELFF,TGTGCCACCGGGGACACCGACACCGGGGAGCTGTTTTTT
TRBJ2-7,TRBV2,.,.,CATDRGKPGGQYF,TGTGCCACCGATAGGGGAAAGCCTGGCGGGCAGTACTTC
TRBJ2-5,TRBV11-2,.,TRBD2,CASSFSGSGETQYF,TGTGCCAGCAGCTTTAGCGGGAGTGGTGAGACCCAGTACTTC
TRBJ1-5,TRBV4-1,.,.,CASSQDHPQPQHF,TGCGCCAGCAGCCAAGACCATCCCCAGCCCCAGCATTTT
TRBJ2-5,TRBV6-5,.,TRBD1,CASRRQGVAETQYF,TGTGCCAGCAGACGACAGGGAGTCGCAGAGACCCAGTACTTC
TRBJ2-1,TRBV14,.,TRBD2,CASSQALAGGYEQFF,TGTGCCAGCAGCCAAGCACTAGCGGGGGGCTATGAGCAGTTCTTC
TRBJ2-7,TRBV9,few,.,CASSVGVGAISYEQYF,TGTGCCAGCAGCGTAGGAGTGGGAGCGATCTCCTACGAGCAGTACTTC
TRBJ2-7,TRBV6-2/TRBV6-3,once,TRBD2,CASSYSMLTGGLLEQYF,TGTGCCAGCAGTTACTCGATGCTGACGGGAGGACTGCTCGAGCAGTACTTC
TRBJ2-5,TRBV5-1,once,.,CASSSNLGDRKETQYF,TGCGCCAGCAGCTCAAATCTTGGAGATCGAAAAGAGACCCAGTACTTC
TRBJ1-1,TRBV5-1,.,.,CASSLRGNTEAFF,TGCGCCAGCAGCTTGCGGGGGAACACTGAAGCTTTCTTT
TRBJ1-1,TRBV9,.,TRBD1,CASSLGTEGEAFF,TGTGCCAGCAGCCTTGGGACAGAGGGGGAAGCTTTCTTT
TRBJ2-4,TRBV5-4,.,TRBD2,CASSLRTSGRGDIQYF,TGTGCCAGCAGCCTTCGGACTAGCGGGAGAGGCGACATTCAGTACTTC
TRBJ1-1,TRBV5-8,once,TRBD1,CASRYGQGGDTEAFF,TGTGCCAGCAGGTATGGACAGGGAGGTGACACTGAAGCTTTCTTT
TRBJ1-3,TRBV6-5,.,.,CASSPTLVGQHTIYF,TGTGCCAGCAGTCCGACATTGGTGGGACAACACACCATATATTTT
TRBJ2-1,TRBV6-2/TRBV6-3,.,TRBD2,CASSYRPGLAVLNEQFF,TGTGCCAGCAGTTACCGACCGGGACTAGCGGTTCTCAATGAGCAGTTCTTC
TRBJ2-7,TRBV2,few,.,CASSTGGFEQYF,TGTGCCAGCAGTACCGGCGGGTTCGAGCAGTACTTC
TRBJ1-2,TRBV28,.,.,CASSPRGIYGYTF,TGTGCCAGCAGCCCAAGGGGTATCTATGGCTACACCTTC
TRBJ1-2,TRBV5-5,.,.,CASSLELADYGYTF,TGTGCCAGCAGCTTGGAGTTGGCAGACTATGGCTACACCTTC
TRBJ1-5,TRBV15,.,TRBD1,CATSMGDSQNQPQHF,TGTGCCACCAGCATGGGGGACAGCCAGAATCAGCCCCAGCATTTT
TRBJ2-7,TRBV11-2,.,TRBD2,CASSPMGRLAGEGYEQYF,TGTGCCAGCAGTCCCATGGGCCGCTTAGCGGGAGAAGGCTACGAGCAGTACTTC
TRBJ2-7,TRBV10-3,.,.,CAIKGTTGQDEQYF,TGTGCCATCAAAGGGACGACAGGCCAGGACGAGCAGTACTTC
TRBJ2-7,TRBV7-6,.,TRBD2,CASSSLAGVEQYF,TGTGCCAGCAGCTCGCTAGCGGGTGTCGAGCAGTACTTC
TRBJ1-4,TRBV10-2,.,TRBD1,CASSELGTVNEKLFF,TGCGCCAGCAGTGAACTCGGGACAGTAAATGAAAAACTGTTTTTT
TRBJ1-5,TRBV21-1,once,.,CAGTGDVYSNQPQHF,TGTGCGGGGACAGGAGATGTTTATAGCAATCAGCCCCAGCATTTT
TRBJ1-5,TRBV19,.,.,CASSVQGVGQPQHF,TGTGCCAGTAGTGTACAGGGAGTTGGTCAGCCCCAGCATTTT
TRBJ1-1,TRBV14,.,.,CASSQERYTEAFF,TGTGCCAGCAGCCAAGAGCGATACACTGAAGCTTTCTTT
TRBJ1-4,TRBV21-1,once,.,CASSHTGSDEKLFF,TGTGCCAGCAGCCATACAGGTTCGGATGAAAAACTGTTTTTT
TRBJ2-3,TRBV29-1,.,TRBD1,CSVTTTGPTDTQYF,TGCAGCGTCACCACGACAGGGCCCACAGATACGCAGTATTTT
TRBJ1-6,TRBV6-5,.,.,CASRWGPRNSPLHF,TGTGCCAGCAGGTGGGGGCCCCGAAATTCACCCCTCCACTTT
TRBJ2-2,TRBV29-1,.,TRBD2,CSVDGRAPGELFF,TGCAGCGTTGATGGGAGGGCCCCCGGGGAGCTGTTTTTT
TRBJ2-7,TRBV25-1,.,TRBD2,CASSAPGGEQYF,TGTGCCAGCAGTGCGCCGGGGGGCGAGCAGTACTTC
TRBJ1-2,TRBV6-1,.,.,CASSEVPPGGYTF,TGTGCCAGCAGTGAAGTACCCCCGGGAGGCTACACCTTC
TRBJ1-1,TRBV2,.,TRBD1,CASSTQGAAPGAEAFF,TGTGCCAGCAGTACACAGGGGGCGGCCCCTGGGGCTGAAGCTTTCTTT